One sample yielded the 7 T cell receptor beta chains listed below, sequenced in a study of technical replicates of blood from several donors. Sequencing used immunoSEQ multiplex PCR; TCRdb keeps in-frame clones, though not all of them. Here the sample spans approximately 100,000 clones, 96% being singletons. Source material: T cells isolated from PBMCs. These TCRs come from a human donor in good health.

DNA for the CDR3: TGTGCCAGCAGTTACCCCCAGGGAGGAGGTAGAACTGAAGCTTTCTTT. Translated, it gives CASSYPQGGGRTEAFF. This chain links TRBV6-6 with TRBJ1-1; D is perhaps TRBD1 (5 bases). Looked up from germline, CDR1 is MNHNY and CDR2 is SVGAGI (reference sequence). V lost 2 bases and J 5 bases, leaving 18 bases between the germline ends. The CDR3 runs to 16 residues.

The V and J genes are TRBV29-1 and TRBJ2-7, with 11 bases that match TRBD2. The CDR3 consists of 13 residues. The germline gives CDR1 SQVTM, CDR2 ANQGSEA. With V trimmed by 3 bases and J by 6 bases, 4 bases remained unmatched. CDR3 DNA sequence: TGCAGCGTTGACCTAGCGGGGGGCTCCGAGCAGTACTTC. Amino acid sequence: CSVDLAGGSEQYF.

This CDR3 reads CASSYSAVQPQHF. In DNA form, the CDR3 reads TGTGCCAGCAGTTACTCTGCGGTTCAGCCCCAGCATTTT. The genes are TRBV6-5 and TRBJ1-5; no clear D gene. V gave up 0 bases and J gave up 6 bases, with 6 bases separating them. The CDR3 contains 13 residues. Germline-derived CDR1 and CDR2 are MNHEY and SVGAGI.

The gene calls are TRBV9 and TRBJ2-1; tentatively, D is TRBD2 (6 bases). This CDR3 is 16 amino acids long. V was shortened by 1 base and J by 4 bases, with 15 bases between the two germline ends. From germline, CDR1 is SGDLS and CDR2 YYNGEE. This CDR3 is CASSVQTGTLYNEQFF. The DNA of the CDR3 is TGTGCCAGCAGCGTACAAACCGGGACTTTATACAATGAGCAGTTCTTC.

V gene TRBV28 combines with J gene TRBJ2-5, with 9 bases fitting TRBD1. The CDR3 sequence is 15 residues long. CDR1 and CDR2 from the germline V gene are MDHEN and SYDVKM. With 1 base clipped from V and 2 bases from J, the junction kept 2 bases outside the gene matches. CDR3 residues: CASSLFGTGQETQYF. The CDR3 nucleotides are TGTGCCAGCAGTTTATTCGGGACAGGGCAAGAGACCCAGTACTTC.

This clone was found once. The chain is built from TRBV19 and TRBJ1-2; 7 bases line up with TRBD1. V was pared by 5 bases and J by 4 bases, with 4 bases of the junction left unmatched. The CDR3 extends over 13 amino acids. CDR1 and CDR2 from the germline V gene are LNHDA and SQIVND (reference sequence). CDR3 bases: TGTGCCAGTAGTCCAGGGGGAAGCTATGGCTACACCTTC. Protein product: CASSPGGSYGYTF.

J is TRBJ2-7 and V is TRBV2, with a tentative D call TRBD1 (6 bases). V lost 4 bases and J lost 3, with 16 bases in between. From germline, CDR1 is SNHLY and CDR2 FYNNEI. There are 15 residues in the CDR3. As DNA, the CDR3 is TGTGCCAGCAGTGGCTCATCGTCAGGGGACTACGAGCAGTACTTC. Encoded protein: CASSGSSSGDYEQYF.